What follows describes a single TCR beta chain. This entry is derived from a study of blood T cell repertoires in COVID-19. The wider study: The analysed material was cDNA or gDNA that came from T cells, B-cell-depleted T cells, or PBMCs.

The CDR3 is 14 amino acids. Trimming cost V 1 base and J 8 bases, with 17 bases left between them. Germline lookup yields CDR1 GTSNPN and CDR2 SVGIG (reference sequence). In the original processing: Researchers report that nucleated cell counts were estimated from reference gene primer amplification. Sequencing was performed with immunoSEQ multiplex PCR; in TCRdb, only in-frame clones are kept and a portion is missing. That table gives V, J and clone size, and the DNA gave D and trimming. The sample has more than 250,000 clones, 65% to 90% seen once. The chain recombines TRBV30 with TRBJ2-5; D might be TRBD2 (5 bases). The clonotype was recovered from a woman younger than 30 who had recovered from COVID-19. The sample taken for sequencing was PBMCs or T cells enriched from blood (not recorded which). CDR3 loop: CAWSEPPRGNTQYF. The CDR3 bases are TGTGCCTGGAGTGAACCCCCACGAGGGAACACCCAGTACTTC.